The table lists the clone carrying this TCR beta chain with a few counts. Its target is unknown. This specimen belongs to a study of post-analysis software for immune sequencing data. Looking at the study overall: The study covered relapsing-remitting, secondary progressive and progressive-relapsing courses of multiple sclerosis. Study-wide results and limits: Analysis by F measure revealed that same-batch samples clustered strongly together. A handful of TRBV segments were more frequent in patients than controls; TRBV5-6, TRBV5-1 and TRBV20-1 belonged to this group. Patients with multiple sclerosis recorded significantly lower normalized Chao1 diversity than controls, the study found.

V trimming: 3 bases; J trimming: 1 base; junction bases outside the gene matches: 5. The CDR3 sequence is 17 residues long. Germline CDR1 MGHRA, CDR2 YSYEKL. Unique molecular identifiers featured in each of the TCR beta cDNA libraries. Input populations of roughly 0.85 to 11 million T cells gave rise to 500,000 to 600,000 cDNA molecules. TCRdb independently ran MiXCR on the PCR reads; one entry per CDR3 protein. Here the sample spans about 200,000 distinct CDR3 sequences, 25% to 35% being singletons. The specimen sequenced was blood. The chain joins TRBV4-1 to TRBJ2-2; 10 nucleotides agree with TRBD2. This receptor was taken from a girl under 18 with multiple sclerosis. CDR3 protein: CASSHLLAGVNTGELFF. The DNA for the CDR3 is TGCGCCAGCAGCCATCTCCTAGCGGGGGTGAACACCGGGGAGCTGTTTTTT.